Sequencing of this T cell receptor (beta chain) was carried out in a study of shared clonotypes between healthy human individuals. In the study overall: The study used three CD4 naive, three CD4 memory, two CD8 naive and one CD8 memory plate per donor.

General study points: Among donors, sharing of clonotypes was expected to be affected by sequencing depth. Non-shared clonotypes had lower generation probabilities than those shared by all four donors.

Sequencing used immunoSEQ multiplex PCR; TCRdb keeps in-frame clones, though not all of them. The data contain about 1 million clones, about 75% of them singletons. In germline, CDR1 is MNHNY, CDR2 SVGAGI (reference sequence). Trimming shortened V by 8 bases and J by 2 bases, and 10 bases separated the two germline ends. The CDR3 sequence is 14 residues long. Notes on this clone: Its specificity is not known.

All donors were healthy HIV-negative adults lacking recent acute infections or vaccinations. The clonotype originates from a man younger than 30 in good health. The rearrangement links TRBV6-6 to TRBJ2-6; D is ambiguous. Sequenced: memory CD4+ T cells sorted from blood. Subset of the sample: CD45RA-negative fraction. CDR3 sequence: CASRSPAGANVLTF. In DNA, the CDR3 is TGTGCCAGCCGGAGCCCGGCTGGGGCCAACGTCCTGACTTTC.